This T cell receptor (beta chain) was sequenced for a study of spatial heterogeneity in lung cancer. TCRdb ran MiXCR on the 5' RACE reads and lists one entry per CDR3 protein. This table holds about 18,000 distinct CDR3 sequences, around 8% found once. Overall study results and limits: The study found that expanded intratumoral alpha and beta TCR counts tracked tumor mutation counts.

This sample's time point: sample taken at primary tumor resection. V lost 3 bases to trimming and J lost 2 bases, with 10 bases between them. The CDR3 length is 15 residues. Germline values: CDR1 SGHTA, CDR2 FQGNSA. In the case of this clonotype: Its antigen is unidentified.

The rearrangement joins TRBV7-2 to TRBJ1-4, with a tentative D call TRBD1 (5 bases). The sequencing here drew on lung tumor tissue, taken at surgery. This sequence was found in a male donor with early-stage non-small cell lung cancer. Here the CDR3 DNA reads TGTGCCAGCAGCTTGATCTGGGGGACTAATGAAAAACTGTTTTTT. It translates to CASSLIWGTNEKLFF.